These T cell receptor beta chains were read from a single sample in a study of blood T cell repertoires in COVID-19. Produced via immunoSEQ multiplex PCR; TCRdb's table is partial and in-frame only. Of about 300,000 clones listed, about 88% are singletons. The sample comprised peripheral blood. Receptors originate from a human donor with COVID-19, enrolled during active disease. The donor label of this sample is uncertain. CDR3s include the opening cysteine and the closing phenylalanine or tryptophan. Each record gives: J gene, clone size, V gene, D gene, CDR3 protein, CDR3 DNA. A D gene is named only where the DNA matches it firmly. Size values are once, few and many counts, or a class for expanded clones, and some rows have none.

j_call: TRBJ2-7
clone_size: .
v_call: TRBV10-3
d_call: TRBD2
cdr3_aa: CAISETGGFYEQYF
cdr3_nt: TGTGCCATCAGTGAAACGGGAGGGTTCTACGAGCAGTACTTC

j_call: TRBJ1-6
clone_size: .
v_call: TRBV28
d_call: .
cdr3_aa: CASSLSNPGVLLHSPLHF
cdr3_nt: TGTGCCAGCAGTTTATCCAACCCAGGGGTCCTCCTTCATTCACCCCTCCACTTT

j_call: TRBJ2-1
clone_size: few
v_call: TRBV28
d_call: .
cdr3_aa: CASSSIMSVGVNNEQFF
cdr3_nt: TGTGCCAGCAGTTCGATTATGTCCGTCGGGGTTAACAATGAGCAGTTCTTC

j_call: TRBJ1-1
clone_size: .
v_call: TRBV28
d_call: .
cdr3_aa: CASSFGQGSRTEAFF
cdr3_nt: TGTGCCAGCAGTTTTGGGCAGGGAAGTAGGACTGAAGCTTTCTTT

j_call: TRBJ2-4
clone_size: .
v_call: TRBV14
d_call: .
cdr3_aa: CASSQGVADKNIQYF
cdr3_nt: TGTGCCAGCAGCCAAGGGGTTGCGGACAAAAACATTCAGTACTTC

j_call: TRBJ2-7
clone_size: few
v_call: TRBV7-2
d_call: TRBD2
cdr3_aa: CASSLGGAAGALEQYF
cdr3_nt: TGTGCCAGCAGCTTAGGGGGGGCAGCGGGAGCCCTCGAGCAGTACTTC

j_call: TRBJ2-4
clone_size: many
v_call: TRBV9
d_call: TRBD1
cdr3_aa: CASSAGDSKNIQYF
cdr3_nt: TGTGCCAGCAGCGCAGGGGACAGTAAAAACATTCAGTACTTC

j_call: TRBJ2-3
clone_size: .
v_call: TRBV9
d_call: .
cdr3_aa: CASSVVPLGEDTQYF
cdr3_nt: TGTGCCAGCAGCGTAGTCCCCCTCGGGGAAGATACGCAGTATTTT

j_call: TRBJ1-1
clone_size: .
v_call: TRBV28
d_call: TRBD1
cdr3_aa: CASSFPPDRGNTEAFF
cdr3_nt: TGTGCCAGCAGTTTCCCCCCGGACAGGGGAAACACTGAAGCTTTCTTT

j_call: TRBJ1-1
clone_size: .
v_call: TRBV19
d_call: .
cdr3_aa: CASSPQMNTEAFF
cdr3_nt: TGTGCCAGTAGTCCACAAATGAACACTGAAGCTTTCTTT

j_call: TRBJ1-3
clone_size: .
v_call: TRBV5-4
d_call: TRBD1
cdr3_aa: CASSFPGQGAKNTIYF
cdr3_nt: TGTGCCAGCAGCTTTCCGGGACAGGGGGCGAAAAACACCATATATTTT

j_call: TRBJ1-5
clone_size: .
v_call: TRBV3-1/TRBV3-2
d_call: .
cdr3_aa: CASSQGPGLSQPQHF
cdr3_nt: TGTGCCAGCAGCCAAGGACCAGGACTGAGTCAGCCCCAGCATTTT

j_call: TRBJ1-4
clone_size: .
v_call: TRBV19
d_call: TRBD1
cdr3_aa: CASTLDRENEKLFF
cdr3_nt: TGTGCCAGTACCCTGGACAGGGAGAACGAAAAACTGTTTTTT

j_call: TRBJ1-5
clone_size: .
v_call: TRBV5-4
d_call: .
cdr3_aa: CASSSAGGQPQHF
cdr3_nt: TGTGCCAGCAGCTCAGCCGGAGGGCAGCCCCAGCATTTT

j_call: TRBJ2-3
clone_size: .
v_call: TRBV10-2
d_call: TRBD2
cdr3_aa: CASRRGLASADTQYF
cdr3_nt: TGCGCCAGCAGACGCGGACTAGCGTCTGCAGATACGCAGTATTTT

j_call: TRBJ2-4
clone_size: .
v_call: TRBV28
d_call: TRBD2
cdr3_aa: CASLAGGARAGKNIQYF
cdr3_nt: TGTGCCAGCTTAGCGGGAGGGGCCCGGGCCGGCAAAAACATTCAGTACTTC

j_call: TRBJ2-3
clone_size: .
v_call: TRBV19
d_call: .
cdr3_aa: CASSPERRTDTQYF
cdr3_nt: TGTGCCAGTAGCCCGGAGAGGAGGACAGATACGCAGTATTTT

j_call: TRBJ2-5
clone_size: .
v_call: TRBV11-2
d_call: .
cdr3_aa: CASSLGQGLRGQETQYF
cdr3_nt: TGTGCCAGCAGCTTAGGACAAGGTCTACGGGGGCAAGAGACCCAGTACTTC

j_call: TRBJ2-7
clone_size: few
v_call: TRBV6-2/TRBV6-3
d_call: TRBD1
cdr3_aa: CASSDRGYEQYF
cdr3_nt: TGTGCCAGCAGTGACAGGGGCTACGAGCAGTACTTC